One sample yielded the 5 T cell receptor beta chains listed below, sequenced in a study of PD-L1 blockade in urothelial cancer. Time point specified: pretreatment peripheral blood. Produced via immunoSEQ multiplex PCR; TCRdb's table is partial and in-frame only. Of 90,000 or so clones listed, 90% were seen once; the top ten hold around 1.5%. Material: PBMCs, obtained around atezolizumab (anti-PD-L1) treatment. The receptors derive from a man aged 60 to 69 with urothelial cancer.

The chain employs TRBV7-2 and TRBJ2-7, with a possible D match to TRBD2 (6 bases). CDR3 length: 16 residues. V was trimmed by 4 bases and J by 4 bases, leaving 20 bases between them. In germline, CDR1 is SGHTA, CDR2 FQGNSA. The CDR3 loop reads CASSSEFSGSRYEQYF. The DNA of the CDR3 is TGTGCCAGCAGCTCCGAATTTAGCGGATCGAGATACGAGCAGTACTTC. The full variable domain, rest sourced from reference TRBV7-2 and TRBJ2-7, is GAGVSQSPSNKVTEKGKDVELRCDPISGHTALYWYRQSLGQGLEFLIYFQGNSAPDKSGLPSDRFSAERTGGSVSTLTIQRTQQEDSAVYLCASSSEFSGSRYEQYFGPGTRLTVT.

The chain joins TRBV10-2 to TRBJ2-7; 8 positions match TRBD1. V dropped 8 bases and J dropped 0; count of bases not matched to a gene: 9. The length of the CDR3 is 15 residues. Looked up from germline, CDR1 is WSHSY and CDR2 is SAAADI. CDR3 protein: CASSSPGGLSYEQYF. As DNA, the CDR3 is TGCGCCAGCTCGAGTCCAGGGGGCCTCTCCTACGAGCAGTACTTC.

CDR3 DNA: TGTGCCACCAGTAGGATAACAGGGGTTACCACTGAAGCTTTCTTT. Translation gives CATSRITGVTTEAFF. The chain combines TRBV15 with TRBJ1-1, with 7 bases aligning to TRBD1. Germline V gene lookup returns CDR1 LNHNV and CDR2 YYDKDF (reference sequence). J was trimmed by 4 bases and V by 6 bases; bases with no gene match: 11. There are 15 residues in the CDR3.

This chain uses TRBV7-2 with TRBJ2-5, with 7 bases identical to TRBD2. This CDR3 comprises 15 residues. V was clipped by 1 base and J by 1 base; unmatched bases: 3. CDR1 is SGHTA, CDR2 FQGNSA, per germline. CDR3: CASSLGTSFQETQYF. The DNA of the CDR3 is TGTGCCAGCAGCTTAGGGACTAGTTTCCAAGAGACCCAGTACTTC.

The rearrangement uses TRBV19 and TRBJ1-2, with D perhaps TRBD1 (5 bases). V lost 6 bases and J lost 9, with 29 bases in between. Germline CDR1 is LNHDA and CDR2 is SQIVND (reference sequence). The CDR3 covers 17 residues. The CDR3 reads CASRISNALGQGPRYTF. As DNA, the CDR3 is TGTGCCAGTAGGATATCCAACGCACTCGGACAAGGCCCGCGCTACACCTTC. Filled out from reference TRBV19 and TRBJ1-2, the complete variable domain reads DGGITQSPKYLFRKEGQNVTLSCEQNLNHDAMYWYRQDPGQGLRLIYYSQIVNDFQKGDIAEGYSVSREKKESFPLTVTSAQKNPTAFYLCASRISNALGQGPRYTFGSGTRLTVV.